This T cell receptor beta chain was sequenced during a study of regulatory T cells in long-lasting Graves disease. Assembly of TCR beta libraries relied on iRepertoire HTBI primers together with Arm-PCR of CDR3 regions. TCRdb re-called the multiplex PCR reads with MiXCR, one entry per CDR3 protein. This sample yields some 400,000 distinct CDR3 sequences, of which about 15% are seen a single time; approximately 15% belongs to the top ten. In its sample, this clonotype was seen many times. Time point described: newly diagnosed GD, antithyroid drugs for less than 3 months. Isolated PBMC RNA provided the starting material for the TCR library. Trimming took 0 bases from V and 8 from J, leaving 16 bases between them. The CDR3 totals 16 residues. Per the germline V gene, CDR1 is SNHLY and CDR2 is FYNNEI. A further study also used this sample, focusing on T cells in Graves' hyperthyroidism and ophthalmopathy.

The chain employs TRBV2 and TRBJ1-4; the D is unclear. The sequences come from peripheral blood mononuclear cells (PBMCs), collected at new diagnosis, from a patient treated with antithyroid drugs. This TCR was recovered from a woman aged 25 to 39 with Graves disease. The CDR3 nucleotides are TGTGCCAGCAGTGAAGCTGAGACATTCATGGGGGAAAAACTGTTTTTT. This codes for CASSEAETFMGEKLFF.